These 14 T cell receptor beta chains were all obtained from the same sample, sequenced in a study of blood T cell repertoires in COVID-19. Produced via immunoSEQ multiplex PCR; TCRdb's table is partial and in-frame only. The table has about 270,000 clones, 83% seen once; the top ten hold 5% to 6%. The sequenced sample consisted of peripheral blood. The receptors here all came from a man older than 75 with acute or convalescent COVID-19.

For the CDR3, the DNA is TGTGCCAGCAGTTTGGGGACAGGGTATTATTCACCCCTCCACTTT. It is translated as CASSLGTGYYSPLHF. The genes are TRBV27 and TRBJ1-6, with 9 positions matching TRBD1. After removal of 3 bases from V and 8 bases from J, the junction contained 5 bases not matched to a gene. CDR3 length: 15 amino acids. CDR1 and CDR2 from the germline V gene are MNHEY and SMNVEV (reference sequence).

Here the CDR3 reads CASKKLSTDTQYF. In DNA, the CDR3 is TGTGCCAGTAAGAAGCTTAGCACAGATACGCAGTATTTT. The chain combines TRBV19 with TRBJ2-3, with D unclear. CDR1 and CDR2 (germline): LNHDA, SQIVND (reference sequence). This CDR3 contains 13 residues. The V gene lost 7 bases and the J gene lost 0 bases, with 8 bases spanning the gap.

V gene TRBV7-3 combines with J gene TRBJ2-5; TRBD1 matches at 7 bases. The CDR3 loop spans 14 amino acids. CDR1 is SGHTA and CDR2 is FQGTGA in the germline V gene. The trim removed 5 bases at V and 4 bases at J, leaving 7 bases unmatched. The CDR3 nucleotides are TGTGCCAGCAGCCCATTAGGGACAGCAGAGACCCAGTACTTC. Residues: CASSPLGTAETQYF.

This clone was picked up one time. This rearrangement joins TRBV2 to TRBJ2-1, with D maybe TRBD2 (6 bases). Trimming took 2 bases from V and 1 from J, leaving 12 bases between them. The CDR3 loop spans 16 amino acids. Per germline, CDR1 SNHLY and CDR2 FYNNEI. The CDR3 DNA follows: TGTGCCAGCAGTGAATGGAGGCGGGATTCCTACAATGAGCAGTTCTTC. Protein product: CASSEWRRDSYNEQFF.

In regard to this clone: This same CDR3 is encoded by further DNA sequences in the sample. This chain joins TRBV5-4 and TRBJ1-1; 10 positions agree with TRBD1. Looked up from germline, CDR1 is SGHNT and CDR2 is YYREEE (reference sequence). Trimming cost V 0 bases and J 2 bases; bases outside gene matches: 1. The CDR3 totals 15 residues. This CDR3 is CASSLGQGANTEAFF. For the CDR3, the DNA is TGTGCCAGCAGCTTGGGACAGGGGGCTAACACTGAAGCTTTCTTT.

CDR3 sequence: CASSPLMASGAYEQYF. In DNA form, the CDR3 reads TGCGCCAGCAGCCCGCTTATGGCTAGCGGTGCCTACGAGCAGTACTTC. The V call is TRBV5-1, the J call TRBJ2-7; TRBD2 agrees at 7 bases. CDR3 length equals 16 residues. Germline V gene data show CDR1 as SGHRS and CDR2 as YFSETQ. J lost 2 bases, V lost 4 bases, and 12 bases had no gene match.

The rearrangement uses TRBV12-3 or TRBV12-4 and TRBJ1-1, with D uncertain. Trimming took off 8 bases at V and 2 bases at J, with 12 bases between the two ends. This CDR3 comprises 13 residues. DNA for the CDR3: TGTGCCAGCGCCGTCGGGGTCAACACTGAAGCTTTCTTT. Protein product: CASAVGVNTEAFF.

V and J are TRBV2 and TRBJ2-4; 8 bases fit TRBD1. The length of the CDR3 is 14 residues. Germline CDR1 is SNHLY and CDR2 is FYNNEI. V gave up 9 bases and J gave up 4 bases; unmatched junction bases: 8. The CDR3 region has the DNA TGTGCCAGTAAAGGGGACAGGCTGAAAAACATTCAGTACTTC. Protein sequence: CASKGDRLKNIQYF.

The chain carries TRBV5-6 and TRBJ1-1; 8 nucleotides align to TRBD1. Germline CDR1 SGHDT, CDR2 YYEEEE. This CDR3 has 15 amino acids. The ends lost 3 bases at V and 1 base at J; junction bases unmatched: 5. In DNA, the CDR3 is TGTGCCAGCAGCTCCAGGACAGGGCGGAACACTGAAGCTTTCTTT. Protein: CASSSRTGRNTEAFF. Full variable domain (missing parts from reference TRBV5-6 and TRBJ1-1): DAGVTQSPTHLIKTRGQQVTLRCSPKSGHDTVSWYQQALGQGPQFIFQYYEEEERQRGNFPDRFSGHQFPNYSSELNVNALLLGDSALYLCASSSRTGRNTEAFFGQGTRLTVV.

The rearrangement uses TRBV6-6 and TRBJ2-1; a possible D gene is TRBD1 (6 bases). CDR3 length equals 15 residues. V lost 5 bases to trimming and J lost 3 bases, with 14 bases between them. Germline loops: CDR1 MNHNY, CDR2 SVGAGI (reference sequence). CDR3 nucleotide sequence: TGTGCCAGCAGTCAATTCGACAGGAACTACAATGAGCAGTTCTTC. Protein sequence: CASSQFDRNYNEQFF.

The chain recombines TRBV6-1 with TRBJ1-4; D is ambiguous. Germline CDR1 and CDR2: MNHNS and SASEGT. The V end lost 1 base, the J end lost 5 bases, and 11 bases lay between the germline ends. The CDR3 spans 15 residues. This CDR3 reads CASSEVSVQNEKLFF. The DNA of the CDR3 is TGTGCCAGCAGTGAAGTGTCAGTACAAAATGAAAAACTGTTTTTT.

The chain links TRBV5-1 to TRBJ1-5; D unresolved. CDR1 is SGHRS and CDR2 is YFSETQ in the germline V gene. V shed 2 bases and J shed 6 bases, with 12 bases lying between them. The CDR3 spans 14 residues. The CDR3 loop reads CASSFGGYGQPQHF. The CDR3 region has the DNA TGCGCCAGCAGCTTTGGCGGGTACGGTCAGCCCCAGCATTTT.

The chain links TRBV5-5 to TRBJ2-7, with 7 nucleotides matching TRBD1. In germline, CDR1 is SGHKS, CDR2 YYEKEE (reference sequence). This CDR3 is 15 amino acids long. V lost 3 bases, J lost 0 bases, and 6 bases stayed unmatched. The CDR3 loop reads CASSSGGGGSYEQYF. CDR3 coding DNA: TGTGCCAGCAGCTCAGGGGGTGGGGGCTCCTACGAGCAGTACTTC.

Remarks on this clone: The junction shows a germline mismatch at one end, possibly a read error. DNA for the CDR3: TGTGCCAGCAGCCTGAATAGCAATCAGCCCCAACATTTT. Protein sequence: CASSLNSNQPQHF. The V call is TRBV6-5, the J call TRBJ1-5; unclear D gene. This CDR3 has 13 amino acids. The germline V gene encodes CDR1 MNHEY and CDR2 SVGAGI.